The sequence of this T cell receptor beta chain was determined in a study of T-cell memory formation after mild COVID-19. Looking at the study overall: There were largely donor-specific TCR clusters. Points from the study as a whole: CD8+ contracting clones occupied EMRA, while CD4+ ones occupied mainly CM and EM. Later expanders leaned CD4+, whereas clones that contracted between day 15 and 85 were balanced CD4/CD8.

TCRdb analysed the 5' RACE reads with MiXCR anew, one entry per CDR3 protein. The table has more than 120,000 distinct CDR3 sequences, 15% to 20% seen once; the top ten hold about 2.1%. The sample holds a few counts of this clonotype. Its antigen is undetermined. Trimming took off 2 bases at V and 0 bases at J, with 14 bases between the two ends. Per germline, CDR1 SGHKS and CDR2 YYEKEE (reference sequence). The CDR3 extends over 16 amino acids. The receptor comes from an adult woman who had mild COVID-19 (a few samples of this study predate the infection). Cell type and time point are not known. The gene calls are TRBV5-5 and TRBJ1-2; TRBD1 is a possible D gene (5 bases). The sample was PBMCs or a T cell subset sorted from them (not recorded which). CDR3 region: CASSFQGGGANYGYTF. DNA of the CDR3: TGTGCCAGCAGCTTCCAGGGCGGTGGGGCTAACTATGGCTACACCTTC.